The present TCR beta chain was sequenced within a study of response to subunit inactivated influenza vaccine. The germline gives CDR1 SGHVS, CDR2 FNYEAQ. V was cut by 5 bases and J by 7 bases, with 11 bases left in between. CDR3 size: 13 residues. TCRdb reprocessed the RT-PCR reads with MiXCR, giving one entry per CDR3 protein. The sample records 750,000 to 850,000 distinct CDR3 sequences, 18% being singletons. The sample in question was PBMCs from blood, obtained 4 to 6 days after vaccination. The source is a man between 45 and 60 years old who received an inactivated influenza vaccine. This chain joins TRBV7-6 and TRBJ2-2, with TRBD2 as a possible D gene (5 bases). CDR3 DNA sequence: TGTGCCAGCAGCGGACGGGGAGTCGGGGAGCTGTTTTTT. This codes for CASSGRGVGELFF.